This is a list of T cell receptor beta chains from one sample in a study of cytomegalovirus exposure and HLA in healthy donors. Generated by immunoSEQ multiplex PCR, the TCRdb table keeps only in-frame clones and is missing some. The table lists about 200,000 clones. The specimen sequenced was PBMCs. The receptors shown here come from a woman in her twenties or thirties in good health and CMV-seropositive. CDR3s leave out the opening cysteine and the closing phenylalanine or tryptophan.

J gene | V gene | CDR3 protein
TRBJ2-4 | TRBV19 | ATRLAGTNIQY
TRBJ1-6 | TRBV6-1 | ASSGVSPLH
TRBJ1-6 | TRBV2 | ASRTVWDSPLH
TRBJ1-2 | TRBV28 | ASSSDRGRGYT
TRBJ1-1 | TRBV27 | ASSVQENTEAF
TRBJ2-3 | TRBV7-8 | ASSLAKGTSARTDTQY
TRBJ2-7 | TRBV30 | AWSEGTGPLHEQY
TRBJ2-5 | TRBV6-1 | ASAQGAKLMETQY
TRBJ2-7 | TRBV6-5 | ASSFVGDSAYEQY
TRBJ2-3 | TRBV6-5 | ASRTGDTQY
TRBJ1-1 | TRBV10-3 | AIRTGGNTEAF
TRBJ2-7 | TRBV28 | ASSLPGAGPSSYEQY
TRBJ1-4 | TRBV7-9 | ASSLTVSEKLF
TRBJ2-3 | TRBV5-4 | ASSREPGSSTDTQY
TRBJ2-5 | TRBV4-2 | ASSPGDRGFETQY
TRBJ2-3 | TRBV5-4 | ASSSTGGEDTQY
TRBJ1-2 | TRBV6-5 | ATSDGEGHYYGYT
TRBJ1-5 | TRBV11-2 | ASSQSGQNSNQPQH
TRBJ1-5 | TRBV6-6 | ASWDGQGSNQPQH
TRBJ1-5 | TRBV29-1 | SVGSDRYGNQPQH
TRBJ1-6 | TRBV18 | ASSPSPPGTSNSPLH
TRBJ1-2 | TRBV6-5 | ASSYSGSGYGYT
TRBJ2-3 | TRBV7-2 | ASSSGASGITDTQY
TRBJ1-1 | TRBV4-1 | ASSQDQGANTEAF
TRBJ2-7 | TRBV27 | ASKRTGSYEQY
TRBJ2-7 | TRBV28 | ASSPLASSYEQY
TRBJ2-7 | TRBV11-2 | ASSPHRGARGSHEQY
TRBJ1-5 | TRBV27 | ASSWRTGGQPQH
TRBJ2-5 | TRBV11-3 | ASKLWREEY
TRBJ1-2 | TRBV6-5 | ASSYSIAGSYGYT
TRBJ2-1 | TRBV9 | ASSTRLAGGYNEQF
TRBJ1-5 | TRBV18 | ASSPSQSNQPQH
TRBJ1-2 | TRBV5-1 | ASSFGQGGYGYT
TRBJ1-2 | TRBV5-6 | ASTSRLFLNYGYT
TRBJ2-1 | TRBV19 | ASSTQWTSGEQF
TRBJ2-7 | TRBV2 | ASRGSYYRTLSYEQY
TRBJ2-5 | TRBV7-9 | ASSLDRGGIKGTQY
TRBJ1-2 | TRBV27 | ASSRDITNYGYT
TRBJ2-3 | TRBV16 | ASSPLGTDTQY
TRBJ2-2 | TRBV27 | ASSLPGGIGELF